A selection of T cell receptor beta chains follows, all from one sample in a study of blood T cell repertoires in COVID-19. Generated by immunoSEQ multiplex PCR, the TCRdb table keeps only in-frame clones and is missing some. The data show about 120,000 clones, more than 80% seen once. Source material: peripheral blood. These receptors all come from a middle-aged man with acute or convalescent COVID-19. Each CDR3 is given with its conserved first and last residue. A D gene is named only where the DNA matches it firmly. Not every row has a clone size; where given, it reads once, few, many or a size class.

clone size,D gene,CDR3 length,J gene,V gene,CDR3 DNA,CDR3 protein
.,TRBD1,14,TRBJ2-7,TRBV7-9,TGTGCCAGCAGCTTGGCCGGGACAGCCCTCGAGCAGTACTTC,CASSLAGTALEQYF
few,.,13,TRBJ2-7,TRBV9,TGTGCCAGCAGCGTTACAGACGCCAACGAGCAGTACTTC,CASSVTDANEQYF
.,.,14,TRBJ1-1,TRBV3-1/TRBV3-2,TGTGCCAGCAGCCAGACCCTGACTTTGACTGAAGCTTTCTTT,CASSQTLTLTEAFF
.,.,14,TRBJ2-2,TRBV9,TGTGCCAGCTCTGATAGGCCAGGGACCGGGGAGCTGTTTTTT,CASSDRPGTGELFF
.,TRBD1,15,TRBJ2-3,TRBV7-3,TGTGCCAGCAGCTCAGCCACAGGGGGCGCAGATACGCAGTATTTT,CASSSATGGADTQYF
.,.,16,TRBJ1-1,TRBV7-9,TGTGCCAGCAGCTATGGGATAAGGACAGCCAACACTGAAGCTTTCTTT,CASSYGIRTANTEAFF
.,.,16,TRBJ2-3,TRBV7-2,TGTGCCAGCAGCTTTAGAAGGGGATGGAGCACAGATACGCAGTATTTT,CASSFRRGWSTDTQYF
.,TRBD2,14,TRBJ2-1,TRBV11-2,TGTGCCAGCAGAACGGGACTAGCCCTCAATGAGCAGTTCTTC,CASRTGLALNEQFF
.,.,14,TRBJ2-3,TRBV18,TGTGCCAGCTCACCACCGGCCGTCGCAGATACGCAGTATTTT,CASSPPAVADTQYF
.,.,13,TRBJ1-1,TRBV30,TGTGCCTGGAGGGCCTTAGGGGGGGCTGAAGCTTTCTTT,CAWRALGGAEAFF
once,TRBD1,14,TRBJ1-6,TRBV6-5,TGTGCCGGGTGCCGGGACAGGGCTTCGTCACCCCTCCACTTT,CAGCRDRASSPLHF
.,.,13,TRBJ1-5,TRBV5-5,TGTGCCAGCAGCCGAGATAGCAATCAGCCCCAGCATTTT,CASSRDSNQPQHF
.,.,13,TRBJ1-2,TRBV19,TGTGCCAGTAGTTATACATCTAACTATGGCTACACCTTC,CASSYTSNYGYTF
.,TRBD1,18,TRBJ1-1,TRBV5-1,TGCGCCAGCAGCTCCTCGACAGGGGGCTTTGGGGTGAACACTGAAGCTTTCTTT,CASSSSTGGFGVNTEAFF
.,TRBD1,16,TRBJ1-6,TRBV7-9,TGTGCCAGCAGCTCCCGCACTATGACAGGGCTTTCACCCCTCCACTTT,CASSSRTMTGLSPLHF
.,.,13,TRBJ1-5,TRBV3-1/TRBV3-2,TGTGCCAGCAGCCAAGGGCAGGCGCAGCCCCAGCATTTT,CASSQGQAQPQHF
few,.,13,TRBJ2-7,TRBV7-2,TGTGCCAGCACAGCTTGGTCGGGGTACGAGCAGTACTTC,CASTAWSGYEQYF
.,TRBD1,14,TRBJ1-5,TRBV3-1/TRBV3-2,TGTGCCAGCAGCCAGGGGACAGGCGCCCAGCCCCAGCATTTT,CASSQGTGAQPQHF
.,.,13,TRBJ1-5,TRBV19,TGTGCCAGTAGAGGAGTTAGCAATCAGCCCCAGCATTTT,CASRGVSNQPQHF
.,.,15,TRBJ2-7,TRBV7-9,TGTGCCAGCAGCTTGGAGGGAGGCGTAACCTACGAGCAGTACTTC,CASSLEGGVTYEQYF
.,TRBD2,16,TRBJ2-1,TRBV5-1,TGCGCCAGCAGCGCGGGACTAGCGGGAGTCTCCAATGAGCAGTTCTTC,CASSAGLAGVSNEQFF
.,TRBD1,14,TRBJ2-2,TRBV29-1,TGCAGCGTCTCCGGGACAGCGAACACCGGGGAGCTGTTTTTT,CSVSGTANTGELFF
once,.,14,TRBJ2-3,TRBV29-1,TGCAGCGTTGAATGGGGCAGGGTTGCAGATACGCAGTATTTT,CSVEWGRVADTQYF
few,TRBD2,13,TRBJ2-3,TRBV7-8,TGTGCCAGCTCCGGCGGGGGGCCAGATACGCAGTATTTT,CASSGGGPDTQYF